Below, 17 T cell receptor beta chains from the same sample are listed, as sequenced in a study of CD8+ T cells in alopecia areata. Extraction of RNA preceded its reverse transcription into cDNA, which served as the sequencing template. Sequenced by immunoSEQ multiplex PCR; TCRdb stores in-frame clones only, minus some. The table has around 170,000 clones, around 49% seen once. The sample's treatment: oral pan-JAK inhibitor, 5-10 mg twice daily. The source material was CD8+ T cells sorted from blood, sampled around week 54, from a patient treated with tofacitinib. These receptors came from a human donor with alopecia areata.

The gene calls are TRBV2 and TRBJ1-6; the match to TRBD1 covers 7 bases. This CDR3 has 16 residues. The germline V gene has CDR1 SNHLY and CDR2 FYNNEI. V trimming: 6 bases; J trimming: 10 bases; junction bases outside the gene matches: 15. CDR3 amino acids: CASSLTETGSKSPLHF. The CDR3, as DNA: TGTGCCAGCAGCCTGACTGAGACAGGGAGCAAATCACCCCTCCACTTT.

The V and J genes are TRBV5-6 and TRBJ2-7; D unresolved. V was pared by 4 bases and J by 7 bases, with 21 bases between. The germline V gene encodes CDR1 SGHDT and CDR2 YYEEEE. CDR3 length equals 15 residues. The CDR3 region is CASSLDTSLLEEQYF. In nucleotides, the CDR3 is TGTGCCAGCAGCCTAGACACGTCCCTCCTTGAAGAGCAGTACTTC.

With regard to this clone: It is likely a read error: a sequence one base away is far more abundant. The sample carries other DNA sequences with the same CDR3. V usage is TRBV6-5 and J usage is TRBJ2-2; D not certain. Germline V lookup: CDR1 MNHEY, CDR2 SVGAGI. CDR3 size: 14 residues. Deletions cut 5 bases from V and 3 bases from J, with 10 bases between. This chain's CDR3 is CASSDGGDTGELFF. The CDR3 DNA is TGTGCCAGCAGTGACGGTGGGGACACCGGGGAGCTGTTTTTT.

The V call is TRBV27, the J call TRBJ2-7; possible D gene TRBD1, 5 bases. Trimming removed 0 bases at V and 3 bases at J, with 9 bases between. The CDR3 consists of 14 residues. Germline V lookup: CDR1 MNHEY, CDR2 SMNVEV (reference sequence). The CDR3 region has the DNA TGTGCCAGCAGTTTATCCTCAGGGTACTACGAGCAGTACTTC. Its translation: CASSLSSGYYEQYF.

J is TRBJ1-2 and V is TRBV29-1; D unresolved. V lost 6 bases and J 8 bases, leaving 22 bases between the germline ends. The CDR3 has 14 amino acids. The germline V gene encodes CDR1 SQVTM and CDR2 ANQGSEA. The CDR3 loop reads CSVPWTAAVGGYTF. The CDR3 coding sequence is TGCAGCGTCCCCTGGACCGCTGCTGTAGGGGGCTACACCTTC.

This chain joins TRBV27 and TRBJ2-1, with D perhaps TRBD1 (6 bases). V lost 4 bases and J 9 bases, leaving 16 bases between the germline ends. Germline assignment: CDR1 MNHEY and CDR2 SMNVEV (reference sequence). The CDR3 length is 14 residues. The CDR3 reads CASSSYRERGEQFF. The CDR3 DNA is TGTGCCAGCAGTTCGTACAGGGAAAGAGGTGAGCAGTTCTTC.

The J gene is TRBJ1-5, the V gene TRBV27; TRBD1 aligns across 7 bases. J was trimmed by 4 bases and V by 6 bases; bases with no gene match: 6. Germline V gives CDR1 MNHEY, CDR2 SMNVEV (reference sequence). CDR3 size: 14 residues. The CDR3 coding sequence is TGTGCCAGCAGCCAGGGACAGCTAAATCAGCCCCAGCATTTT. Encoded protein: CASSQGQLNQPQHF.

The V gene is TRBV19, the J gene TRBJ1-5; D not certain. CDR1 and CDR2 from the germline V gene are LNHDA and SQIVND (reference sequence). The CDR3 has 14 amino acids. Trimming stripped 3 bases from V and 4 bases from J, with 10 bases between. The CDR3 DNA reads TGTGCCAGTAGTATTCTCGATTGGAATCAGCCCCAGCATTTT. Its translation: CASSILDWNQPQHF. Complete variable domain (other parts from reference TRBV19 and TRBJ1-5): DGGITQSPKYLFRKEGQNVTLSCEQNLNHDAMYWYRQDPGQGLRLIYYSQIVNDFQKGDIAEGYSVSREKKESFPLTVTSAQKNPTAFYLCASSILDWNQPQHFGDGTRLSIL.

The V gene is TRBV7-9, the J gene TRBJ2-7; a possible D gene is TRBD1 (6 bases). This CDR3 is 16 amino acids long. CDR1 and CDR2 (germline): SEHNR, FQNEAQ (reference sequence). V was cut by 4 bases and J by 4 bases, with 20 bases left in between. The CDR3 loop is CASSSHLVNRAYEQYF. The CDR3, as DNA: TGTGCCAGCAGCTCCCACCTCGTTAACAGGGCTTACGAGCAGTACTTC.

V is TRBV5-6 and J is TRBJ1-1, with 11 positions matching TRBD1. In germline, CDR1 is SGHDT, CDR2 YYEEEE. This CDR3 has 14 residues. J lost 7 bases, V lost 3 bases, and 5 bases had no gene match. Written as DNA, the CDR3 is TGTGCCAGCAGCTGGGGACAGGGGGTGGTTGAAGCTTTCTTT. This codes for CASSWGQGVVEAFF.

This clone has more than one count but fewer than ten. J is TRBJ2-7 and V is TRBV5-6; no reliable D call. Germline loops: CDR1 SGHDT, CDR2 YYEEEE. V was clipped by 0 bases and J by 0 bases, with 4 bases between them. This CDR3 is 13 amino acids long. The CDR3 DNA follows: TGTGCCAGCAGCTTGGACGGCTCCTACGAGCAGTACTTC. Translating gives CASSLDGSYEQYF. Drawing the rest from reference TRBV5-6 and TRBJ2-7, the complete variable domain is DAGVTQSPTHLIKTRGQQVTLRCSPKSGHDTVSWYQQALGQGPQFIFQYYEEEERQRGNFPDRFSGHQFPNYSSELNVNALLLGDSALYLCASSLDGSYEQYFGPGTRLTVT.

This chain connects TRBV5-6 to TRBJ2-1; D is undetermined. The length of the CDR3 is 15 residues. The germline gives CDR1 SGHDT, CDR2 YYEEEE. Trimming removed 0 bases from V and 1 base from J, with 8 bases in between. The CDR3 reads CASSLVKGSYNEQFF. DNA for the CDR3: TGTGCCAGCAGCTTGGTCAAGGGTTCCTACAATGAGCAGTTCTTC.

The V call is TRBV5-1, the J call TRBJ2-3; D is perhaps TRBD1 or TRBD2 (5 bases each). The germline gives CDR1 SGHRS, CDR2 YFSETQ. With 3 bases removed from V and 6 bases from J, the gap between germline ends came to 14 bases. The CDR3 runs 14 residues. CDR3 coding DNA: TGCGCCAGCAGCTGGGACCTTGATCCTGATACGCAGTATTTT. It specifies CASSWDLDPDTQYF.

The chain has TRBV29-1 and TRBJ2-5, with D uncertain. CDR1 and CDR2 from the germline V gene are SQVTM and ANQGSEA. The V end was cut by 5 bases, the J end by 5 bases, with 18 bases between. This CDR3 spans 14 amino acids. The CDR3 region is CSVYGNGPMETQYF. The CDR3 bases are TGCAGCGTTTATGGTAACGGGCCAATGGAGACCCAGTACTTC.

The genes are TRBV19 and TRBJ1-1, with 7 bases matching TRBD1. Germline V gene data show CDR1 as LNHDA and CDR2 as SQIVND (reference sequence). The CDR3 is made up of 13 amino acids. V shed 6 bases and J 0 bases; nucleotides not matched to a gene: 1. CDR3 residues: CASRGQMNTEAFF. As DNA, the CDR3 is TGTGCCAGTAGGGGACAGATGAACACTGAAGCTTTCTTT.

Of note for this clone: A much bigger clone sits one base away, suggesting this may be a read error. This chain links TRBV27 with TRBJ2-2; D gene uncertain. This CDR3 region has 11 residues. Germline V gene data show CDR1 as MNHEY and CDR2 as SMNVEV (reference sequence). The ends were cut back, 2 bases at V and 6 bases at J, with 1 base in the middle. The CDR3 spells CASSLAGELFF. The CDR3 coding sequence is TGTGCCAGCAGTTTAGCCGGGGAGCTGTTTTTT.

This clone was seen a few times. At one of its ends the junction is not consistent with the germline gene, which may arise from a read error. The CDR3 nucleotides read TGTGCCAGCAGCTTCACAGGGTACTACGGCTACACCTTC. This translates into CASSFTGYYGYTF. This rearrangement joins TRBV7-9 to TRBJ1-2; tentative D call: TRBD1 (6 bases). Germline V gene lookup returns CDR1 SEHNR and CDR2 FQNEAQ (reference sequence). The CDR3 length is 13 residues.